Listed below are T cell receptor beta chains from one sample, sequenced in a study of blood T cells in healthy people across ages. TCRdb itself ran the 5' RACE reads through MiXCR, one entry per CDR3 protein. Among over a million distinct CDR3 sequences listed, more than 40% were seen once. Sequencing was performed on blood. The receptors here all came from a woman in her sixties or seventies in good health. Both conserved end residues are part of each CDR3. The order of the fields is CDR3 protein, CDR3 DNA, clone size, V gene, D gene, J gene. A D gene is named only where the DNA matches it firmly. The listing skips clone size in some rows; elsewhere it reads once, few, many or a size class.

CASSLRDRVADEQFF	TGTGCCAGCAGCCTCCGGGACAGGGTCGCTGATGAGCAGTTCTTC	.	TRBV9	TRBD1	TRBJ2-1
CSVPSLNEKLFF	TGCAGTGTCCCATCGCTTAATGAAAAACTGTTTTTT	.	TRBV20-1	.	TRBJ1-4
CASSFIRDRRVEQFF	TGTGCCAGCAGTTTTATCCGGGACAGGCGGGTCGAGCAGTTCTTC	.	TRBV28	TRBD1	TRBJ2-1
CASAWGLAGVRELFF	TGTGCCAGCGCTTGGGGACTAGCGGGAGTGCGGGAGCTGTTTTTT	few	TRBV7-2	TRBD2	TRBJ2-2
CASSPRSVGEQFF	TGTGCCAGCAGCCCGCGGTCCGTGGGTGAGCAGTTCTTC	.	TRBV6-4	.	TRBJ2-1
CASSQVFVSTYGYTF	TGTGCCAGCAGCCAAGTATTCGTTTCAACGTATGGCTACACCTTC	.	TRBV4-2	.	TRBJ1-2
CASSGGEPYEQYF	TGTGCCAGCAGCGGAGGGGAGCCCTACGAGCAGTACTTC	few	TRBV9	.	TRBJ2-7
CASSWVGGHEQYF	TGCGCCAGCAGCTGGGTGGGGGGCCACGAGCAGTACTTC	.	TRBV5-1	.	TRBJ2-7
CASSQRQRQNTEAFF	TGTGCCAGCTCACAGCGACAGAGACAGAACACTGAAGCTTTCTTT	few	TRBV18	.	TRBJ1-1
CASCLGHSYNEQFF	TGTGCCAGCTGCCTGGGACATTCCTACAATGAGCAGTTCTTC	.	TRBV28	.	TRBJ2-1
CVSSSTGGDQETQYF	TGTGTCAGCAGTTCGACAGGGGGAGATCAAGAGACCCAGTACTTC	.	TRBV6-5	TRBD1	TRBJ2-5
CASSPPPGLAGDKGEQFF	TGTGCCAGCTCACCACCGCCGGGCCTAGCGGGAGATAAGGGTGAGCAGTTCTTC	.	TRBV18	TRBD2	TRBJ2-1
CASRLVGYEQFF	TGTGCCAGCAGGTTGGTGGGGTATGAGCAGTTCTTC	.	TRBV2	.	TRBJ2-1
CASRQGGEKLFF	TGTGCCAGCAGACAGGGCGGTGAAAAACTGTTTTTT	few	TRBV28	.	TRBJ1-4
CSARGLAGSQGIQYF	TGCAGTGCTAGAGGACTAGCGGGCTCCCAGGGCATTCAGTACTTC	.	TRBV20-1	TRBD2	TRBJ2-4
CASSPAGYNSPLHF	TGTGCCAGCAGCCCGGCGGGTTATAATTCACCCCTCCACTTT	.	TRBV28	.	TRBJ1-6
CSAPVLAGTDTQYF	TGCAGTGCTCCGGTCTTAGCCGGGACAGATACGCAGTATTTT	.	TRBV20-1	.	TRBJ2-3
CASSLLGTQYF	TGTGCCAGCAGTTTACTGGGTACGCAGTATTTT	many	TRBV27	.	TRBJ2-3
CSAGSGMSYEQYF	TGCAGTGCCGGATCCGGCATGTCCTACGAGCAGTACTTC	.	TRBV20-1	.	TRBJ2-7
CASSEVKGGSGAGELFF	TGCGCCAGCAGCGAAGTAAAAGGGGGGTCCGGCGCCGGGGAGCTGTTTTTT	.	TRBV5-1	.	TRBJ2-2
CASSEGLAGGPWYEQYF	TGTGCCAGCAGCGAGGGACTAGCGGGAGGGCCTTGGTACGAGCAGTACTTC	few	TRBV9	TRBD2	TRBJ2-7
CASSPDSGNTGELFF	TGTGCCAGCTCACCCGACAGCGGGAACACCGGGGAGCTGTTTTTT	.	TRBV18	.	TRBJ2-2
CSAGRQGNTEAFF	TGCAGTGCTGGAAGACAGGGGAACACTGAAGCTTTCTTT	.	TRBV20-1	TRBD1	TRBJ1-1
CASSLRLAGGLGEQFF	TGTGCCAGCAGCTTAAGACTAGCGGGAGGTCTGGGTGAGCAGTTCTTC	.	TRBV7-9	TRBD2	TRBJ2-1
CASSLTATTYNEQFF	TGTGCCAGCAGCTTAACGGCGACAACTTACAATGAGCAGTTCTTC	.	TRBV11-1	.	TRBJ2-1
CASSQAGDYYEQYF	TGTGCCAGCAGCCAAGCAGGGGACTACTACGAGCAGTACTTC	.	TRBV14	.	TRBJ2-7
CASSFSGTKNIQYF	TGTGCCAGCAGCTTCTCGGGAACCAAAAACATTCAGTACTTC	.	TRBV7-9	.	TRBJ2-4
CASSQVRASGNEQFF	TGTGCCAGCAGCCAAGTTCGGGCTAGTGGCAATGAGCAGTTCTTC	.	TRBV3-1	.	TRBJ2-1
CASRRTGTYEQYF	TGTGCCAGCAGACGGACAGGGACCTACGAGCAGTACTTC	many	TRBV28	TRBD1	TRBJ2-7
CSARDRGGGSSPLATNEKLFF	TGCAGTGCTAGAGATCGGGGGGGAGGATCTAGCCCACTGGCAACTAATGAAAAACTGTTTTTT	few	TRBV20-1	.	TRBJ1-4
CASTAGGLRGTQYF	TGTGCCAGCACGGCGGGGGGCCTCAGGGGGACGCAGTATTTT	few	TRBV6-5	.	TRBJ2-3
CASSQEEGYEQYF	TGTGCCAGCAGCCAAGAAGAGGGGTACGAGCAGTACTTC	few	TRBV3-1	.	TRBJ2-7
CASSLLIVQDNERFF	TGCGCCAGCAGCCTCCTTATAGTTCAGGACAATGAGCGGTTCTTC	.	TRBV4-1	.	TRBJ2-1
CASSSGLAGGGEQYF	TGCGCCAGCAGCTCAGGACTAGCGGGAGGAGGCGAGCAGTACTTC	many	TRBV5-1	TRBD2	TRBJ2-7
CASSFAVTQETQYF	TGCGCCAGCAGCTTCGCAGTGACCCAAGAGACCCAGTACTTC	few	TRBV5-1	.	TRBJ2-5
CASSFPVDTEAFF	TGTGCCAGCAGTTTCCCGGTGGACACTGAAGCTTTCTTT	.	TRBV6-6	.	TRBJ1-1
CASSEAGARAVEVIQYF	TGTGCCAGCAGTGAGGCGGGGGCCAGGGCGGTAGAGGTCATTCAGTACTTC	.	TRBV6-1	.	TRBJ2-4
CASSDPQGYYNEQYF	TGTGCCAGCAGTGACCCCCAGGGATACTACAATGAGCAGTACTTC	.	TRBV25-1	.	TRBJ2-7
CASSPEGTRLGEQYF	TGCGCCAGCAGCCCCGAAGGGACTAGGTTAGGGGAGCAGTACTTC	.	TRBV5-1	TRBD2	TRBJ2-7
CASSFITDNSPLHF	TGTGCCAGCAGCTTTATCACAGACAATTCACCCCTCCACTTT	few	TRBV7-9	.	TRBJ1-6
CASSYSLAGTKNQETQYF	TGTGCCAGCAGTTACTCCCTTGCCGGGACAAAAAACCAAGAGACCCAGTACTTC	.	TRBV6-5	.	TRBJ2-5
CASSLGNGFTDTQYF	TGTGCCAGCAGTTTGGGGAACGGTTTTACAGATACGCAGTATTTT	.	TRBV12-3/TRBV12-4	.	TRBJ2-3
CSVERFVQVDAEAFF	TGCAGCGTTGAGCGTTTCGTACAGGTGGACGCTGAAGCTTTCTTT	.	TRBV29-1	.	TRBJ1-1
CAGTDYNEQFF	TGTGCCGGGACAGATTACAATGAGCAGTTCTTC	.	TRBV2	TRBD1	TRBJ2-1
CATSRGTGTSYNEQYF	TGTGCCACCAGCAGAGGGACGGGGACCTCCTACAATGAGCAGTACTTC	.	TRBV15	.	TRBJ2-7